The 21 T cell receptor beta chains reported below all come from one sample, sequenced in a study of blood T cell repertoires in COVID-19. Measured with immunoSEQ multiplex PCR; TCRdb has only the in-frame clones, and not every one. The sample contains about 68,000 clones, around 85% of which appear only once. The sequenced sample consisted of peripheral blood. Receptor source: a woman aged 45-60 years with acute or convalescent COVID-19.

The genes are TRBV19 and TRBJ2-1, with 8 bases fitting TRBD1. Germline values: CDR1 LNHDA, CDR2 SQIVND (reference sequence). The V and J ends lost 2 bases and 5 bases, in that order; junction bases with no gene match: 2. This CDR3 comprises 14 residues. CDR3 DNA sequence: TGTGCCAGTAGTATACAGGGGGCCAACAATGAGCAGTTCTTC. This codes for CASSIQGANNEQFF.

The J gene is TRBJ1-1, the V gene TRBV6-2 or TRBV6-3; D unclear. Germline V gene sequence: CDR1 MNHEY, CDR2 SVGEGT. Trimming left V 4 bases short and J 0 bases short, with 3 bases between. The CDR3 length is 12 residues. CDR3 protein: CASSSMNTEAFF. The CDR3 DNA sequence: TGTGCCAGCAGTTCCATGAACACTGAAGCTTTCTTT.

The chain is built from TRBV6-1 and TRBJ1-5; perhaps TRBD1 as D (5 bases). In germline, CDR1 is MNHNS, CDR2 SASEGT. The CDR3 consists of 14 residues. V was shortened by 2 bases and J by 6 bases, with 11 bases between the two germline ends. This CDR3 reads CASSERGVRQPQHF. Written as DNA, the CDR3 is TGTGCCAGCAGTGAACGGGGGGTTCGTCAGCCCCAGCATTTT.

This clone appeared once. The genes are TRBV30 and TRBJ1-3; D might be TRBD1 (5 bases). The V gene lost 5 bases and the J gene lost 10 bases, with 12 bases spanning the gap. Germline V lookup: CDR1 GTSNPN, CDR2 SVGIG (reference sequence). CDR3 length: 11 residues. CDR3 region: CAWAQGRTIYF. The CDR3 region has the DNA TGTGCCTGGGCCCAGGGAAGAACCATATATTTT.

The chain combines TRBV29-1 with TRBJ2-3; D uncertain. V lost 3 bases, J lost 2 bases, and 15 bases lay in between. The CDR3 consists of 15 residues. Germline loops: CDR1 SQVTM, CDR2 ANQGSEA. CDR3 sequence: CSVDMPAEDTDTQYF. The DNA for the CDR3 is TGCAGCGTTGATATGCCGGCGGAAGACACAGATACGCAGTATTTT.

Written as DNA, the CDR3 is TGTGCCAGTAGTATTTTACTCTACAATGAGCAGTTCTTC. Translating gives CASSILLYNEQFF. V and J are TRBV19 and TRBJ2-1; D remains ambiguous. The CDR3 contains 13 residues. The germline V and J ends were trimmed by 3 bases and 3 bases, with 6 bases remaining between them. Germline V gene data show CDR1 as LNHDA and CDR2 as SQIVND (reference sequence).

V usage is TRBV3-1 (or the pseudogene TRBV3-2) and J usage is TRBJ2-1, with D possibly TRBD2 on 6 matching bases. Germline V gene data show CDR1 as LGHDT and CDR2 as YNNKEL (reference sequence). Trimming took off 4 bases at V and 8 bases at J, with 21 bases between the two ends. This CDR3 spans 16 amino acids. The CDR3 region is CASSLGWGGADYEQFF. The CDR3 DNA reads TGTGCCAGCAGCCTCGGGTGGGGCGGGGCGGACTATGAGCAGTTCTTC.

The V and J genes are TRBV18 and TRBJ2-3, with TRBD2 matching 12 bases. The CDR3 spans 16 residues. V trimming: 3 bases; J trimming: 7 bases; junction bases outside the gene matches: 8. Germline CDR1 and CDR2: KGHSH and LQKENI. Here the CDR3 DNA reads TGTGCCAGCTCACCGATGCTAGCGGGAGGGCCCAATACGCAGTATTTT. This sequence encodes CASSPMLAGGPNTQYF.

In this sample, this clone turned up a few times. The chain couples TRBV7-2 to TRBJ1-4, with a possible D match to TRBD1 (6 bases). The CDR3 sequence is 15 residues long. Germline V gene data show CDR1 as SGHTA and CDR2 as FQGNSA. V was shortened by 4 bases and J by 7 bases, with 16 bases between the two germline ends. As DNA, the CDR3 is TGTGCCAGCAGCTCAGTGCGGGGGGCGGGTGAAAAACTGTTTTTT. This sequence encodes CASSSVRGAGEKLFF.

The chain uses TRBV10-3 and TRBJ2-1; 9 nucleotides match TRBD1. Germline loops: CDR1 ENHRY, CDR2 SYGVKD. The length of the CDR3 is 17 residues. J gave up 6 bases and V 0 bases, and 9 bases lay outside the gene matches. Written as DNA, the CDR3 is TGTGCCATCAGTGAGTCGGGGACAGGGATGGCAACCAATGAGCAGTTCTTC. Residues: CAISESGTGMATNEQFF.

The CDR3 loop reads CAWSVPPGAEYNSYNEQFF. DNA for the CDR3: TGTGCCTGGAGTGTACCCCCTGGGGCCGAATACAATTCCTACAATGAGCAGTTCTTC. The J gene is TRBJ2-1, the V gene TRBV30; TRBD1 might be the D (5 bases). The V end lost 0 bases, the J end lost 1 base, and 22 bases lay between the germline ends. The CDR3 covers 19 residues. Germline-derived CDR1 and CDR2 are GTSNPN and SVGIG (reference sequence).

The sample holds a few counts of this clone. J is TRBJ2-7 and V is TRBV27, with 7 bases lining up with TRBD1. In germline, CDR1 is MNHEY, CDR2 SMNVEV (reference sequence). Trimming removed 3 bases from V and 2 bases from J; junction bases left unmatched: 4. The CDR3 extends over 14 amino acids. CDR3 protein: CASSLTGTAYEQYF. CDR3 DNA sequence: TGTGCCAGCAGTTTGACCGGGACAGCCTACGAGCAGTACTTC.

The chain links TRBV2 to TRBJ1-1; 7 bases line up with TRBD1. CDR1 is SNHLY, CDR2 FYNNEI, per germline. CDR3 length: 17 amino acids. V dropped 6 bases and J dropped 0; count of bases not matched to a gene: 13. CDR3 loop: CASSGTQGRTMNTEAFF. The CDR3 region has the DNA TGTGCCAGCAGCGGGACACAGGGGAGAACCATGAACACTGAAGCTTTCTTT.

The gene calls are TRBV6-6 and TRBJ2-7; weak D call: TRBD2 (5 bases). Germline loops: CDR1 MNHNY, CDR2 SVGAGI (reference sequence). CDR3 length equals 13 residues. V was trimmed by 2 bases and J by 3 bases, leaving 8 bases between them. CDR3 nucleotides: TGTGCCAGCAGTTACCTTGAGGGCTACGAGCAGTACTTC. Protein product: CASSYLEGYEQYF.

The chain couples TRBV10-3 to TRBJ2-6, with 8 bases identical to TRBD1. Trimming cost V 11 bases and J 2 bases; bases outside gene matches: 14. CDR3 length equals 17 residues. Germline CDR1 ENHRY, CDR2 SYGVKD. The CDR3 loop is CAVTTGDLLAGANVLTF. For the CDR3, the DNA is TGTGCCGTAACGACAGGGGATTTGTTGGCTGGGGCCAACGTCCTGACTTTC.

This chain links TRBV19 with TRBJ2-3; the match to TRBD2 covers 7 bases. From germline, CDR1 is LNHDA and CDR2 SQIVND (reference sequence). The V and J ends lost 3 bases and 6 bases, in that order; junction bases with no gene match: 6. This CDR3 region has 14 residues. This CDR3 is CASSIKSGTDTQYF. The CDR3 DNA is TGTGCCAGTAGTATCAAAAGCGGGACTGATACGCAGTATTTT.

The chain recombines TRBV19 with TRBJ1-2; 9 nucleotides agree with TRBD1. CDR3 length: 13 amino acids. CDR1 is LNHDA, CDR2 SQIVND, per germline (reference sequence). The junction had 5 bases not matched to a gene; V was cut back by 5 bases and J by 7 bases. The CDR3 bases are TGTGCCAGTAGTGACCGGGACAGGGTTGGCTACACCTTC. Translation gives CASSDRDRVGYTF.

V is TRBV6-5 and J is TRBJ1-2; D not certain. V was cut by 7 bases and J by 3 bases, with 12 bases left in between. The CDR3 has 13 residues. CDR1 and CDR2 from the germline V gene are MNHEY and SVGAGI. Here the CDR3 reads CASTEPGDYGYTF. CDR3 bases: TGTGCCAGCACCGAACCCGGGGACTATGGCTACACCTTC.

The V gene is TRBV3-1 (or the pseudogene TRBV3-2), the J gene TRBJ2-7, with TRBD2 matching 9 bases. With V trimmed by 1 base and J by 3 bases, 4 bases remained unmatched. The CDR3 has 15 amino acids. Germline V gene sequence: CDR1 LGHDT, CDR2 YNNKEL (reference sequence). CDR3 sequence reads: CASSQARTSDYEQYF. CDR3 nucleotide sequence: TGTGCCAGCAGCCAAGCGCGGACTAGCGACTACGAGCAGTACTTC.

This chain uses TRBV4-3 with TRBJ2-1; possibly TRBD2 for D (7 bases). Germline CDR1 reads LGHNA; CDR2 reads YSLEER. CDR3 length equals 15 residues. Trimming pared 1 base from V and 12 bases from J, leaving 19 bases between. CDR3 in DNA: TGCGCCAGCAGCCAAGTTGGGGGGGCGGGAGTTGGGCAGTTCTTC. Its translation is CASSQVGGAGVGQFF.

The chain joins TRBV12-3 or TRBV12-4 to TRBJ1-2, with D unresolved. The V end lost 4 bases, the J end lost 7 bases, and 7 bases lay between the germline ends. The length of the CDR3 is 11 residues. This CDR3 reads CASSWTSGYTF. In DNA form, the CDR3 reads TGTGCCAGCAGTTGGACTTCTGGCTACACCTTC.